This T cell receptor (beta chain) emerged from a study of T cell repertoires in cytomegalovirus infection. This clonotype was observed a few times. Its antigen is currently unknown. Germline assignment: CDR1 MNHEY and CDR2 SVGEGT. With 2 bases removed from V and 2 bases from J, the gap between germline ends came to 7 bases. The CDR3 has 14 amino acids. A single record per CDR3 protein comes from TCRdb applying MiXCR to the reads. The sample shows 150,000 to 200,000 distinct CDR3 sequences, 8% to 10% of them seen only once. Regarding the study as a whole: Dominating the ex vivo response were HLA-C-restricted CMV-specific TCR beta clonotypes.

This receptor was taken from a human donor in good health (CMV status not recorded). Some clones in this sample may be carry-over from other donors' samples. The genes are TRBV6-2 or TRBV6-3 and TRBJ1-3; D gene unclear. Sequencing used PBMCs. CDR3 nucleotides: TGTGCCAGCAGTTACCGGGATCCTGGAAACACCATATATTTT. Translating it yields CASSYRDPGNTIYF.